This T cell receptor (beta chain) derives from a study of blood T cell repertoires in COVID-19. The V gene lost 5 bases and the J gene lost 13 bases, with 17 bases spanning the gap. The CDR3 covers 13 residues. The germline V gene encodes CDR1 SEHNR and CDR2 FQNEAQ (reference sequence). Some clones are missing from TCRdb's copy, which holds only in-frame ones; the method was immunoSEQ multiplex PCR. The table includes about 180,000 clones, roughly four fifths detected once. This sequence was found in a woman in her 70s with COVID-19, enrolled during active disease. Sequencing was done on a sample of peripheral blood. The V and J genes are TRBV7-9 and TRBJ2-2; D unresolved. The CDR3 coding sequence is TGTGCCAGCAGCCCCCGCTCGGGTCGTGGGCTGTTTTTT. Translation gives CASSPRSGRGLFF.